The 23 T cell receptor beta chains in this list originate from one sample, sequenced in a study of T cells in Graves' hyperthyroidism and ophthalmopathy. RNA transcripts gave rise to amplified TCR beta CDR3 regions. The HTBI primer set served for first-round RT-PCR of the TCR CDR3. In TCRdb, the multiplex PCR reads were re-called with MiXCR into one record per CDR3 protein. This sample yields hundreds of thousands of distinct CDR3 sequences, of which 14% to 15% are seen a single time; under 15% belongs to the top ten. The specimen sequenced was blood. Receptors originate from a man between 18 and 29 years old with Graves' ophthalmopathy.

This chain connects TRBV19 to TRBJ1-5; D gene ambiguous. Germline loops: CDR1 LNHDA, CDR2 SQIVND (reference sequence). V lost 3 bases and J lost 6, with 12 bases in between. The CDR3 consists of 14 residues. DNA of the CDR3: TGTGCCAGTAGTATTCGCGTCGGGCGTCAGCCCCAGCATTTT. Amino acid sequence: CASSIRVGRQPQHF.

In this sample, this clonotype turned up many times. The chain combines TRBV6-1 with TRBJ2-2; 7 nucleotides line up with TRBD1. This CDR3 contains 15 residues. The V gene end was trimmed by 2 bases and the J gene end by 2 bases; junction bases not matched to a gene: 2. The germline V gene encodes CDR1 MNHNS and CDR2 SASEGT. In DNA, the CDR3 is TGTGCCAGCAGTGAATGGGACAGTAACACCGGGGAGCTGTTTTTT. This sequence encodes CASSEWDSNTGELFF.

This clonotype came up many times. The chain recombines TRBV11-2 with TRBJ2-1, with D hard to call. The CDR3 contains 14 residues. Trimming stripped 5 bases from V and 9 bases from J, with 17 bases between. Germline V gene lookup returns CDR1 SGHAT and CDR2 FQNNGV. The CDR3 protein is CASSHPYGRFEQFF. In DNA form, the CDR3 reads TGTGCCAGCAGCCACCCCTACGGTCGATTTGAGCAGTTCTTC.

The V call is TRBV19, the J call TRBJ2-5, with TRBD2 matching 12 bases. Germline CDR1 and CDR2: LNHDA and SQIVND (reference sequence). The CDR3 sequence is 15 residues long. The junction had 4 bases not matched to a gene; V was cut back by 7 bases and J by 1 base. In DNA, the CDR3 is TGTGCCAGTATGAAGACTAGCGGGGGCCAAGAGACCCAGTACTTC. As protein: CASMKTSGGQETQYF.

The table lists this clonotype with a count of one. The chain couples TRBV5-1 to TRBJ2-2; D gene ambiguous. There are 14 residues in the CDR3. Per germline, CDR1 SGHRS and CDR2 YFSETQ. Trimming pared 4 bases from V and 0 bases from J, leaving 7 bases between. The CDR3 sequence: CASSQWANTGELFF. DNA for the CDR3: TGCGCCAGCAGCCAGTGGGCGAACACCGGGGAGCTGTTTTTT.

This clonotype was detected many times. The CDR3 loop reads CASSSGWRETQYF. DNA of the CDR3: TGTGCCAGCAGCTCGGGGTGGCGGGAGACCCAGTACTTC. The chain combines TRBV7-2 with TRBJ2-5; tentative D call: TRBD2 (5 bases). CDR1 and CDR2 (germline): SGHTA, FQGNSA. This CDR3 has 13 amino acids. The V end was cut by 4 bases, the J end by 5 bases, with 11 bases between.

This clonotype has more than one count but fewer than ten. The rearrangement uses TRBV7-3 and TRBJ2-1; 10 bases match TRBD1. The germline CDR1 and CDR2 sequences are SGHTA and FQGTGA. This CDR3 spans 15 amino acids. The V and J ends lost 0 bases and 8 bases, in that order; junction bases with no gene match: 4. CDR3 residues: CASSLTTGQGDEQFF. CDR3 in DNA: TGTGCCAGCAGCTTAACAACCGGACAGGGGGATGAGCAGTTCTTC.

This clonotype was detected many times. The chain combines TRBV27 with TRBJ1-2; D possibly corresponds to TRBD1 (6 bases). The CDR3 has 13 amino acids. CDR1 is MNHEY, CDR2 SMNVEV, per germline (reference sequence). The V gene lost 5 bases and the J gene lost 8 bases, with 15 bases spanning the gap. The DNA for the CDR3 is TGTGCCAGCAGTCAAGCTAACAGGGACGGCTACACCTTC. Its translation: CASSQANRDGYTF.

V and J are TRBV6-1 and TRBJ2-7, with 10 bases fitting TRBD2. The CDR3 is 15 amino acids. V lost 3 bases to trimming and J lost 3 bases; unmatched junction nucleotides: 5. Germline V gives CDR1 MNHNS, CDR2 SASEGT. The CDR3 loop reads CASSDPGLANYEQYF. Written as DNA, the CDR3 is TGTGCCAGCAGTGACCCGGGACTAGCGAACTACGAGCAGTACTTC.

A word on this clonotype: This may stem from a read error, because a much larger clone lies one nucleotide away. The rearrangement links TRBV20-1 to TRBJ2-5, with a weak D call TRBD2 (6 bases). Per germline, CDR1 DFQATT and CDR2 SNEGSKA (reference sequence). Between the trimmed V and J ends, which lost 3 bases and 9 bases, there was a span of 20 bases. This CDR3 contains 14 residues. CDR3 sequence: CSASLPGPGEAQYF. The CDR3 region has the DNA TGCAGTGCTAGTTTACCGGGGCCTGGGGAGGCCCAGTACTTC.

The CDR3 DNA is TGTGCCAGCAGCCGCGGGGCAGGGGGCGACTATGGCTACACCTTC. Protein product: CASSRGAGGDYGYTF. The chain combines TRBV3-1 with TRBJ1-2; TRBD1 agrees at 8 bases. J was trimmed by 3 bases and V by 4 bases; bases with no gene match: 7. CDR3 length equals 15 residues. Germline CDR1 is LGHDT and CDR2 is YNNKEL (reference sequence).

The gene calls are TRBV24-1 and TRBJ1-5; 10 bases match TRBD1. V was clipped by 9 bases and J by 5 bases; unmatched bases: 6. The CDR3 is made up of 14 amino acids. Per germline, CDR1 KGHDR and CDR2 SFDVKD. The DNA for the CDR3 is TGTGCCACCCGCCCCGGGACAGGGGATCAGCCCCAGCATTTT. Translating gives CATRPGTGDQPQHF.

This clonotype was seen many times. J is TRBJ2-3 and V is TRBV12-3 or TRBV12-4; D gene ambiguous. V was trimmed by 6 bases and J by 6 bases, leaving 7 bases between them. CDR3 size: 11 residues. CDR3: CASSRLDTQYF. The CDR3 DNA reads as TGTGCCAGCAGCCGCCTGGATACGCAGTATTTT.

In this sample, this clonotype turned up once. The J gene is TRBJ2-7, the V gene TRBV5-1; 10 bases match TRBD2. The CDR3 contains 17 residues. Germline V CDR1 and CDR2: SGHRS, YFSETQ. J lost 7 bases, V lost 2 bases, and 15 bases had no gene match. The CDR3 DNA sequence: TGCGCCAGCAGCTTCCGTACCCTAGCGGGGGCGGCCCGTGAGCAGTACTTC. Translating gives CASSFRTLAGAAREQYF.

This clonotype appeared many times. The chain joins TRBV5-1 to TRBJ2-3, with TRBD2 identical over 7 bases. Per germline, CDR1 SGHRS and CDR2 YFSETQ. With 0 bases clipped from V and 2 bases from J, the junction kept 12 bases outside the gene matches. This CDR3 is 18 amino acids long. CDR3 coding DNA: TGCGCCAGCAGCTTGGATCTAGCGGTCCCCCTTACCACAGATACGCAGTATTTT. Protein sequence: CASSLDLAVPLTTDTQYF.

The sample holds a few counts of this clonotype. CDR3 in DNA: TGCGCCAGCAGACCCTGGGAGGGGACAGCCAATTCACCCCTCCACTTT. It specifies CASRPWEGTANSPLHF. The chain employs TRBV4-1 and TRBJ1-6, with 7 nucleotides matching TRBD1. The CDR3 covers 16 residues. Germline V gene sequence: CDR1 MGHRA, CDR2 YSYEKL. V shed 6 bases, J shed 7 bases, and the junction held 12 bases outside the gene matches.

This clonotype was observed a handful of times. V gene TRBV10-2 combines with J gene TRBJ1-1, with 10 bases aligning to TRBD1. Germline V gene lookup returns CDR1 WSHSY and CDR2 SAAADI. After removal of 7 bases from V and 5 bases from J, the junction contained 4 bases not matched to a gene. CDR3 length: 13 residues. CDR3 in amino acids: CASTDRGLTEAFF. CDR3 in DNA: TGCGCCAGCACTGACAGGGGGCTTACTGAAGCTTTCTTT.

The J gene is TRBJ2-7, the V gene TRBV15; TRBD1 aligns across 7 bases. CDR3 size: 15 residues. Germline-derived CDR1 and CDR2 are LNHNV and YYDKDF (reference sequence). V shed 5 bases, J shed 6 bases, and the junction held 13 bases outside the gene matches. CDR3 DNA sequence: TGTGCCACCAGCGACCGGGACAGCCGCTCGTGCGAGCAGTACTTC. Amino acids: CATSDRDSRSCEQYF.

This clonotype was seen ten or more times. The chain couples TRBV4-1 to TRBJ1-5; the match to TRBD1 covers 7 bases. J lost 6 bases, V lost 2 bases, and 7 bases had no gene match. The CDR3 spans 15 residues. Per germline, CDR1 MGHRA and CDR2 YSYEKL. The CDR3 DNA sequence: TGCGCCAGCAGCCAACCGCGACAGGGAGCTCAGCCCCAGCATTTT. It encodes CASSQPRQGAQPQHF.

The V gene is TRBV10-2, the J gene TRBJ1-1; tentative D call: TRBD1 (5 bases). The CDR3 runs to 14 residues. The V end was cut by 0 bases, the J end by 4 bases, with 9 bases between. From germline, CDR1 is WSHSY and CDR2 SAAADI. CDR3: CASSESAGGTEAFF. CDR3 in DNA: TGCGCCAGCAGTGAGTCGGCGGGGGGCACTGAAGCTTTCTTT.

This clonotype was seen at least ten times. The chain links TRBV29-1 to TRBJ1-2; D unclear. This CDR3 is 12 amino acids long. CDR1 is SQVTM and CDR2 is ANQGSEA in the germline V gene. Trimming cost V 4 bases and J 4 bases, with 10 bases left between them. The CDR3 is CSVGDGTYGYTF. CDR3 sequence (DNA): TGCAGCGTTGGTGACGGAACCTATGGCTACACCTTC.

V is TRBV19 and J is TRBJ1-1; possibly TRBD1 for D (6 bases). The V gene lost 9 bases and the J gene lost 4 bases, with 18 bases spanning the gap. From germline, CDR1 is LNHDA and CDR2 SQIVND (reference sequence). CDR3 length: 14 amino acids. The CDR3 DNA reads TGTGCCAGCAACTACAGGGAGTGGGTCACTGAAGCTTTCTTT. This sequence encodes CASNYREWVTEAFF.

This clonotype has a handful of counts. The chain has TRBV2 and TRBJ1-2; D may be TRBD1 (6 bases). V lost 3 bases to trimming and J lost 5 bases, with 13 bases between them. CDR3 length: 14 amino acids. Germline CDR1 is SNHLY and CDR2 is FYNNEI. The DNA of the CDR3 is TGTGCCAGCAGTGACGCTGGGACAATTTATGGCTACACCTTC. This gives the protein CASSDAGTIYGYTF.